The 5 T cell receptor beta chains below come from one sample, sequenced in a study of cytomegalovirus exposure and HLA in healthy donors. It was with 60 Vbeta and 13 Jbeta primers that the PCR ran. Generated by immunoSEQ multiplex PCR, the TCRdb table keeps only in-frame clones and is missing some. Of about 120,000 clones listed, approximately 84% are singletons. The material sequenced was PBMCs. The receptor source for this set is a man younger than 30 in good health and CMV-seropositive.

This chain connects TRBV5-4 to TRBJ1-5; D perhaps matches TRBD1 (5 bases). The V end was cut by 1 base, the J end by 7 bases, with 9 bases between. This CDR3 contains 13 residues. CDR1 SGHNT and CDR2 YYREEE come from the germline V gene (reference sequence). CDR3 sequence (DNA): TGTGCCAGCAGCTTGTGGGGCCGCCAGCCCCAGCATTTT. Encoded protein: CASSLWGRQPQHF.

The chain has TRBV25-1 and TRBJ2-2; 11 nucleotides agree with TRBD1. V shed 7 bases, J shed 6 bases, and the junction held 1 base outside the gene matches. CDR3 size: 13 residues. Germline-derived CDR1 and CDR2 are MGHDK and SYGVNS. CDR3 sequence: CASKDRGPGELFF. DNA for the CDR3: TGTGCCAGCAAGGACAGGGGGCCCGGGGAGCTGTTTTTT.

J is TRBJ2-1 and V is TRBV28; tentatively, D is TRBD1 (5 bases). Trimming pared 5 bases from V and 6 bases from J, leaving 14 bases between. Germline V CDR1 and CDR2: MDHEN, SYDVKM. This CDR3 spans 14 amino acids. CDR3 sequence reads: CASSPTTVINEQFF. The CDR3 DNA is TGTGCCAGCAGTCCTACGACAGTAATCAATGAGCAGTTCTTC. The variable domain in full, completed from reference TRBV28 and TRBJ2-1, reads DVKVTQSSRYLVKRTGEKVFLECVQDMDHENMFWYRQDPGLGLRLIYFSYDVKMKEKGDIPEGYSVSREKKERFSLILESASTNQTSMYLCASSPTTVINEQFFGPGTRLTVL.

The sample holds one count of this clone. The chain links TRBV10-1 to TRBJ2-5, with no clear D. Trimming took off 4 bases at V and 3 bases at J, with 9 bases between the two ends. The CDR3 is made up of 13 amino acids. Germline V CDR1 and CDR2: WNHNN, SYGVQD (reference sequence). Written as DNA, the CDR3 is TGCGCCAGCAGTGTGTCCAGAAAAGAGACCCAGTACTTC. Its protein product is CASSVSRKETQYF.

The V call is TRBV30, the J call TRBJ2-7, with D possibly matching TRBD2 (6 bases). The CDR3 has 14 residues. The ends were cut back, 7 bases at V and 1 base at J, with 17 bases in the middle. The V gene's germline CDR1 is GTSNPN and CDR2 SVGIG (reference sequence). CDR3 DNA sequence: TGTGCCTCTACCGGGACTGACACTTCCTACGAGCAGTACTTC. Amino acids: CASTGTDTSYEQYF.